This T cell receptor (beta chain) emerged from a study of CD8 T cell repertoires and HIV-1 epitope variants. Background on the study: Each of Twenty-five Gag and Nef epitope peptides stimulated a separate culture. Controls were a CMV, EBV and flu peptide pool, Ebola AY9 negative control, and no-peptide well.

Data came from immunoSEQ multiplex PCR; TCRdb stores just in-frame clones and leaves some out. The sample yields some 3,100 clones, roughly 70% seen once. Study-wide findings and caveats: Only beta chains were identified, marking proliferation to antigen, not function.

This CDR3 spans 11 amino acids. To note about this clone: No antigen is known for it.

This clonotype was obtained from a male donor with HIV. Source material: cultured CD8+ T cells derived from PBMCs. This chain uses TRBV21-1 with TRBJ1-1. TRBV21-1 is a recognized pseudogene. The CDR3 region is CASSRGTEAFF. The CDR3 DNA sequence: TGTGCCAGCAGTAGAGGCACTGAAGCTTTCTTT.